This T cell receptor beta chain appears in the sequencing data of a study of T cells after yellow fever vaccination. Study conclusions and caveats: The bulk population could contribute abundant contaminating clonotypes to FACS-sorted repertoires. Most clones from primary vaccination were detected again post-booster (96% CD4, 88% CD8). Overall, a small share of clonotypes was seen in both CD4 and CD8 compartments.

This clonotype showed up many times. With 9 bases removed from V and 2 bases from J, the gap between germline ends came to 15 bases. The CDR3 has 14 amino acids. Germline CDR1 and CDR2: MRHNA and SNTAGT. From the 5' RACE reads, TCRdb called clonotypes with MiXCR, one entry per CDR3 protein. This sample yields tens of thousands of distinct CDR3 sequences, of which 6.5% to 8% are seen a single time; roughly 24% belongs to the top ten. The sequencing here drew on CD8+ T cells not binding an NS4B(214-222) dextramer, sorted from PBMCs, taken more than 40 days after the first yellow fever vaccination. V gene TRBV6-4 combines with J gene TRBJ2-3; TRBD1 or TRBD2 may be the D gene (5 bases each). This sequence was found in a man younger than 30 who received the YFV17D yellow fever vaccine. As DNA, the CDR3 is TGTGCCAGTTCTCGAGGGGAGACCACAGATACGCAGTATTTT. Translating it yields CASSRGETTDTQYF.